Listed below are T cell receptor beta chains from one sample, sequenced in a study of vaccination effects on CD4 cells after COVID-19. Assay used: immunoSEQ multiplex PCR; TCRdb lists only in-frame clones, some missing. The sample includes 50,000 to 65,000 clones, approximately 79% seen only once; the top ten take 2% to 3%. Their recognized antigens are unknown. Sequenced material: CD4+ T cells from PBMCs cultured with HCoV-229E spike peptides, taken before COVID-19 vaccination. The receptors derive from a human donor who received a COVID-19 vaccine. The CDR3 runs from the conserved cysteine through the conserved F or W. D genes are given only for firm matches. Clone sizes are given selectively: once, few, many, or a class where the clone is expanded.

v_call	clone_size	d_call	j_call	cdr3_length	cdr3_nt	cdr3_aa
TRBV4-1	.	.	TRBJ1-5	15	TGCGCCAGCAGCCAAGAACAAGGGTTCGAGCAGCCCCAGCATTTT	CASSQEQGFEQPQHF
TRBV6-5	.	.	TRBJ1-3	16	TGTGCCAGCAGTTTCGGACGGTGGAGCTCTGGAAACACCATATATTTT	CASSFGRWSSGNTIYF
TRBV7-8	.	.	TRBJ1-5	18	TGTGCCAGCAGCCCTGGGGGTTATCTAGAGTCAAGAAATCAGCCCCAGCATTTT	CASSPGGYLESRNQPQHF
TRBV7-3	.	.	TRBJ2-2	15	TGTGCCAGCAGCTTAAGCCTCGTGAACACCGGGGAGCTGTTTTTT	CASSLSLVNTGELFF
TRBV19	.	.	TRBJ2-3	15	TGTGCCAGTAGTATGGGGTCAGGACCCCTTAGTACGCAGTATTTT	CASSMGSGPLSTQYF
TRBV19	.	TRBD2	TRBJ2-3	15	TGTGCCAGTAGTACCCGTAGCGGGGTAACAGATACGCAGTATTTT	CASSTRSGVTDTQYF
TRBV19	.	TRBD1	TRBJ1-5	15	TGTGCCAGTAGCATAAGGGGACAGGCCTCCCAGCCCCAGCATTTT	CASSIRGQASQPQHF
TRBV10-2	.	.	TRBJ1-4	16	TGCGCCAGCAGTGTTACCCCCTCGGCGGGGGCCCTACCACTGTTTTTT	CASSVTPSAGALPLFF
TRBV28	.	.	TRBJ1-1	12	TGTGCCAGCCGTTGGGGCTTCGATGAAGCTTTCTTT	CASRWGFDEAFF
TRBV2	.	.	TRBJ2-5	13	TGTGCCAGCAGTGGAGGGCAGCAAGAGACCCAGTACTTC	CASSGGQQETQYF
TRBV3-1/TRBV3-2	.	.	TRBJ2-1	11	TGTGCCAGTCTGTTCGCGGGGGAGCAGTTCTTC	CASLFAGEQFF
TRBV3-1/TRBV3-2	.	.	TRBJ2-5	13	TGTGCCAGCAGCCCCTCCCAGCGAGAGACCCAGTACTTC	CASSPSQRETQYF
TRBV2	.	.	TRBJ1-1	13	TGTGCCAGCTTTTACAGCTACGGCACTGAAGCTTTCTTT	CASFYSYGTEAFF
TRBV5-1	.	.	TRBJ1-2	13	TGCGCCAGCAGCTTGGGCCAGGGCTGGGGCTACACCTTC	CASSLGQGWGYTF
TRBV28	.	TRBD1	TRBJ2-4	14	TGTGCCAGCAGCTTACCGGGACAGCTAAACATTCAGTACTTC	CASSLPGQLNIQYF
TRBV6-2/TRBV6-3	.	.	TRBJ2-1	18	TGTGCCAGCAGCAGCCCTTCCCGGGCTTACAGCTCCTACAATGAGCAGTTCTTC	CASSSPSRAYSSYNEQFF
TRBV5-1	once	.	TRBJ1-4	16	TGCGCCAGCAGCTCGAGGATGGCCGAATCGGGGGAAAAACTGTTTTTT	CASSSRMAESGEKLFF
TRBV6-5	.	TRBD2	TRBJ2-2	14	TGTGCCAGCAGGGCGGGGGGCGGCACCGGGGAGCTGTTTTTT	CASRAGGGTGELFF
TRBV4-3	.	.	TRBJ1-2	18	TGCGCCAGCAGCCAAGATCGCTATAGGGTCCTCCCTAACTATGGCTACACCTTC	CASSQDRYRVLPNYGYTF
TRBV27	.	TRBD1	TRBJ1-4	13	TGTGCCAGCAGTAGGACAGGGGGTGAAAAACTGTTTTTT	CASSRTGGEKLFF